One and the same sample provided the 21 T cell receptor beta chains below, sequenced in a study of cytomegalovirus exposure and HLA in healthy donors. PCR involved 60 Vbeta and 13 Jbeta primers. Clones were sequenced by immunoSEQ multiplex PCR, and TCRdb holds only the in-frame ones, with some missing. The sample includes some 120,000 clones, around two thirds of them seen just once. The sample comprised PBMCs. The source is a middle-aged woman in good health and CMV-seropositive.

The rearrangement uses TRBV21-1 and TRBJ1-2. TRBV21-1 is classified as a pseudogene. The CDR3 totals 15 residues. CDR3 amino acids: CASSKGGERVYGYTF. The CDR3 region has the DNA TGTGCCAGCAGCAAAGGTGGGGAGAGGGTTTATGGCTACACCTTC.

This chain joins TRBV7-3 and TRBJ1-1; D perhaps matches TRBD1 (6 bases). The germline V gene has CDR1 SGHTA and CDR2 FQGTGA. The CDR3 spans 15 residues. Trimming removed 0 bases from V and 0 bases from J, with 8 bases in between. Here the CDR3 reads CASSLTGGLNTEAFF. The CDR3 DNA follows: TGTGCCAGCAGCTTAACGGGGGGGCTGAACACTGAAGCTTTCTTT. Together with reference TRBV7-3 and TRBJ1-1, the CDR3 gives the full variable domain: GAGVSQTPSNKVTEKGKYVELRCDPISGHTALYWYRQSLGQGPEFLIYFQGTGAADDSGLPNDRFFAVRPEGSVSTLKIQRTERGDSAVYLCASSLTGGLNTEAFFGQGTRLTVV.

This chain links TRBV18 with TRBJ1-2; 7 bases agree with TRBD1. V was clipped by 2 bases and J by 2 bases; unmatched bases: 2. The CDR3 totals 14 residues. CDR1 KGHSH and CDR2 LQKENI come from the germline V gene. CDR3 in amino acids: CASSPGQENYGYTF. In DNA form, the CDR3 reads TGTGCCAGCTCACCAGGACAGGAAAACTATGGCTACACCTTC.

The chain has TRBV9 and TRBJ2-5, with TRBD2 matching 9 bases. Trimming removed 1 base from V and 5 bases from J; junction bases left unmatched: 9. Germline CDR1 and CDR2: SGDLS and YYNGEE. The CDR3 is 16 residues long. This CDR3 is CASSVWGSGSGETQYF. CDR3 nucleotide sequence: TGTGCCAGCAGCGTATGGGGTAGCGGGAGTGGGGAGACCCAGTACTTC.

CDR3: CARGSRRNEQFF. For the CDR3, the DNA is TGTGCGAGGGGGTCTCGGCGGAATGAGCAGTTCTTC. V is TRBV2 and J is TRBJ2-1; tentatively, D is TRBD1 (6 bases). Germline assignment: CDR1 SNHLY and CDR2 FYNNEI. The CDR3 is 12 residues long.

CDR3 nucleotides: TGTGCCAGCAGTGAGGGGGGGGAGACTTACTACCAAGAGACCCAGTACTTC. This encodes CASSEGGETYYQETQYF. V usage is TRBV2 and J usage is TRBJ2-5; 7 bases are shared with TRBD2. The CDR3 length is 17 residues. CDR1 and CDR2 (germline): SNHLY, FYNNEI. Trimming took 3 bases from V and 0 from J; bases not matched to a gene: 10.

This clone showed up just a few times. The chain employs TRBV7-2 and TRBJ2-7; D is possibly TRBD2 (7 bases). This CDR3 region has 16 residues. CDR1 is SGHTA and CDR2 is FQGNSA in the germline V gene. Between the trimmed V and J ends, which lost 1 base and 2 bases, there was a span of 15 bases. CDR3 protein: CASSLEAAGAPYEQYF. DNA for the CDR3: TGTGCCAGCAGCTTAGAGGCGGCGGGGGCCCCCTACGAGCAGTACTTC.

The chain carries TRBV7-2 and TRBJ1-1; tentative D call: TRBD1 (6 bases). The CDR3 contains 13 residues. Between the trimmed V and J ends, which lost 1 base and 6 bases, there was a span of 9 bases. Germline V gives CDR1 SGHTA, CDR2 FQGNSA. The DNA of the CDR3 is TGTGCCAGCAGCTTAGGGGGGGGCGCTGAAGCTTTCTTT. It codes for CASSLGGGAEAFF.

This clone was counted a few times. The chain joins TRBV19 to TRBJ1-3; D call uncertain. The germline V gene encodes CDR1 LNHDA and CDR2 SQIVND (reference sequence). This CDR3 has 17 residues. V dropped 3 bases and J dropped 3 bases, with 18 bases sitting between them. The CDR3 DNA reads as TGTGCCAGTAGTATGTCGGGCGGGAACTTCTTTGGAAACACCATATATTTT. It is translated as CASSMSGGNFFGNTIYF. Using reference TRBV19 and TRBJ1-3 for the parts outside the CDR3, the full variable domain is DGGITQSPKYLFRKEGQNVTLSCEQNLNHDAMYWYRQDPGQGLRLIYYSQIVNDFQKGDIAEGYSVSREKKESFPLTVTSAQKNPTAFYLCASSMSGGNFFGNTIYFGEGSWLTVV.

The rearrangement links TRBV25-1 to TRBJ2-7; a weak D match, TRBD1 (6 bases). The CDR3 sequence is 14 residues long. The germline V and J ends were trimmed by 1 base and 0 bases, with 7 bases remaining between them. CDR1 and CDR2 (germline): MGHDK, SYGVNS. DNA of the CDR3: TGTGCCAGCAGTGAATTAGGGGGCTCCTACGAGCAGTACTTC. Translating gives CASSELGGSYEQYF.

The chain is built from TRBV2 and TRBJ2-7, with TRBD2 matching 13 bases. V lost 1 base to trimming and J lost 3 bases; unmatched junction nucleotides: 6. The CDR3 has 17 residues. Germline values: CDR1 SNHLY, CDR2 FYNNEI. The DNA of the CDR3 is TGTGCCAGCAGTGAAGAAGGACTAGCGGGAGTTCACTACGAGCAGTACTTC. The encoded protein is CASSEEGLAGVHYEQYF.

This chain links TRBV29-1 with TRBJ1-1; 9 bases fit TRBD1. J lost 4 bases, V lost 7 bases, and 10 bases had no gene match. Germline assignment: CDR1 SQVTM and CDR2 ANQGSEA. The CDR3 is 14 residues long. The CDR3 loop is CSAQSRDRVTEAFF. In DNA, the CDR3 is TGCAGCGCCCAGAGCCGGGACAGGGTCACTGAAGCTTTCTTT.

This clone was observed once. V usage is TRBV5-1 and J usage is TRBJ2-2; no definite D call. V dropped 4 bases and J dropped 3 bases, with 10 bases sitting between them. CDR1 and CDR2 from the germline V gene are SGHRS and YFSETQ. The CDR3 is made up of 14 amino acids. The CDR3 reads CASSQRQDTGELFF. CDR3 bases: TGCGCCAGCAGCCAACGTCAGGACACCGGGGAGCTGTTTTTT.

The chain couples TRBV28 to TRBJ1-1; D might be TRBD1 (6 bases). Per germline, CDR1 MDHEN and CDR2 SYDVKM. The V and J ends lost 5 bases and 7 bases respectively, with 11 bases between them. The CDR3 runs to 12 residues. CDR3 region: CASSQQGLEAFF. The CDR3 coding sequence is TGTGCCAGCAGTCAACAGGGTCTTGAAGCTTTCTTT.

This chain joins TRBV7-3 and TRBJ2-7; TRBD1 might be the D (5 bases). V lost 5 bases and J lost 5, with 10 bases in between. Germline CDR1 and CDR2: SGHTA and FQGTGA. This CDR3 is built from 12 residues. The CDR3 DNA reads as TGTGCCAGCAGCCTGGACACACACGAGCAGTACTTC. It codes for CASSLDTHEQYF.

This clone was recorded once. The V gene is TRBV7-9, the J gene TRBJ2-7; a possible D gene is TRBD2 (5 bases). CDR1 SEHNR and CDR2 FQNEAQ come from the germline V gene (reference sequence). Deletions cut 5 bases from V and 6 bases from J, with 11 bases between. The CDR3 runs 12 residues. The CDR3 reads CASSHSVGEQYF. The CDR3 nucleotides are TGTGCCAGCAGCCATAGCGTAGGCGAGCAGTACTTC. The full variable domain, its missing parts supplied by reference TRBV7-9 and TRBJ2-7, is DTGVSQNPRHKITKRGQNVTFRCDPISEHNRLYWYRQTLGQGPEFLTYFQNEAQLEKSRLLSDRFSAERPKGSFSTLEIQRTEQGDSAMYLCASSHSVGEQYFGPGTRLTVT.

The chain is built from TRBV29-1 and TRBJ2-5; 8 nucleotides line up with TRBD1. The trim removed 3 bases at V and 4 bases at J, leaving 4 bases unmatched. The V gene's germline CDR1 is SQVTM and CDR2 ANQGSEA. CDR3 length: 13 residues. CDR3 DNA: TGCAGCGTTGAGGCAGGGGGCGGAGAGACCCAGTACTTC. Translated: CSVEAGGGETQYF.

The CDR3 DNA sequence: TGTGCCAGCAGCTTGACCCCTAGCGGGACCTCCTACGAGCAGTACTTC. It encodes CASSLTPSGTSYEQYF. The chain employs TRBV5-6 and TRBJ2-7; 9 nucleotides align to TRBD2. Trimming removed 1 base from V and 0 bases from J; junction bases left unmatched: 5. CDR1 is SGHDT and CDR2 is YYEEEE in the germline V gene. This CDR3 is 16 amino acids long.

This chain links TRBV9 with TRBJ2-7, with 8 bases that match TRBD2. Germline CDR1 and CDR2: SGDLS and YYNGEE. After removal of 0 bases from V and 1 base from J, the junction contained 3 bases not matched to a gene. CDR3 length: 15 residues. The CDR3 nucleotides read TGTGCCAGCAGCGTAGGAGTAGCGGGGTCCTACGAGCAGTACTTC. Translation gives CASSVGVAGSYEQYF. Looking up the rest from reference TRBV9 and TRBJ2-7 gives the full variable domain: DSGVTQTPKHLITATGQRVTLRCSPRSGDLSVYWYQQSLDQGLQFLIQYYNGEERAKGNILERFSAQQFPDLHSELNLSSLELGDSALYFCASSVGVAGSYEQYFGPGTRLTVT.

The sample holds a few counts of this clone. The genes are TRBV9 and TRBJ2-3, with D unclear. Deletions cut 0 bases from V and 2 bases from J, with 7 bases between. This CDR3 is built from 14 residues. From germline, CDR1 is SGDLS and CDR2 YYNGEE. The CDR3 DNA reads as TGTGCCAGCAGCGTAGATAGCACCACAGATACGCAGTATTTT. Amino acid sequence: CASSVDSTTDTQYF.

V is TRBV7-9 and J is TRBJ2-2, with TRBD2 identical over 11 bases. CDR3 length equals 15 residues. Trimming cost V 4 bases and J 4 bases; bases outside gene matches: 2. In germline, CDR1 is SEHNR, CDR2 FQNEAQ (reference sequence). The CDR3 DNA reads TGTGCCAGCAGCTGGGGGACTAGCGGCACCGGGGAGCTGTTTTTT. It translates to CASSWGTSGTGELFF.